What follows is one TCR beta chain and its context. What it recognizes is unknown. The data stem from a study of shared clonotypes between healthy human individuals. Overall study context: CD8 memory received one plate per donor, CD8 naive two, CD4 memory three and CD4 naive three.

Profiled with immunoSEQ multiplex PCR; TCRdb holds only in-frame clones, not every one. The data contain millions of clones, about 92% of them singletons. CDR1 and CDR2 (germline): LGHNA, YSLEER. After removal of 0 bases from V and 8 bases from J, the junction contained 10 bases not matched to a gene. The CDR3 totals 16 residues. Study-level findings and limits: It was expected that sequencing depth would affect clonotype sharing among donors.

Sequences were obtained from naive CD4+ T cells sorted from blood. Subset indicated: CD45RA+ positively selected. The chain couples TRBV4-3 to TRBJ1-2; 9 positions agree with TRBD1. This receptor was taken from a man aged 18 to 30 in good health. The CDR3 here is CASSQEFIDRGAGYTF. DNA for the CDR3: TGCGCCAGCAGCCAAGAGTTCATCGACAGGGGGGCAGGCTACACCTTC.